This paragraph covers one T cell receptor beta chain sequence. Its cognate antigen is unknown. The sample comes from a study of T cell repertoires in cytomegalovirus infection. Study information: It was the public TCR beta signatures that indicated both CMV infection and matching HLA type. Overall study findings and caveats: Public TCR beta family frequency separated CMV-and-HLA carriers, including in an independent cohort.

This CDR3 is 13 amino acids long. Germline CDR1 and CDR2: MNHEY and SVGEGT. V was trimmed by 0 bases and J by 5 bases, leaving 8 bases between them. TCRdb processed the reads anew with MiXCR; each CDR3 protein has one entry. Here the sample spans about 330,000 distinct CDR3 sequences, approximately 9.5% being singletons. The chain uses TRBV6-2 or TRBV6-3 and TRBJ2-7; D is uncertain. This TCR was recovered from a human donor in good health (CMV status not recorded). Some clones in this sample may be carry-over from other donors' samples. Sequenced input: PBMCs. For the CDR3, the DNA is TGTGCCAGCAGTTACTCTATGAACCACGAGCAGTACTTC. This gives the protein CASSYSMNHEQYF.